In its sample, the clone carrying this TCR beta chain was seen many times. What it binds is not known. CDR1 and CDR2 from the germline V gene are KGHDR and SFDVKD. The CDR3 runs 14 residues. Deletions cut 0 bases from V and 3 bases from J, with 4 bases between. These data are taken from a study of T cell responses to AZD1222 COVID-19 vaccine. The method was immunoSEQ multiplex PCR; TCRdb's version includes in-frame clones alone and lacks a portion of them. The sample records 110,000 to 150,000 clones, 88% being singletons. Overall study results and limits: Repertoire collection took place solely once the T cell response had peaked. Among AZD1222 vaccinees, only 5 to 7 were seropositive at baseline. Donors, mostly white British, included more females; clonal diversity was possibly underestimated. Reportedly, close to half of spike-specific TCRs are directed against unmutated variant regions.

J is TRBJ2-2 and V is TRBV24-1; D gene unclear. This TCR was sampled from an adult who received the AZD1222 COVID-19 vaccine. The sequencing here drew on peripheral blood, taken 28 days after the second AZD1222 dose. CDR3 region: CATSDLVDTGELFF. In DNA, the CDR3 is TGTGCCACCAGTGATTTGGTTGACACCGGGGAGCTGTTTTTT.